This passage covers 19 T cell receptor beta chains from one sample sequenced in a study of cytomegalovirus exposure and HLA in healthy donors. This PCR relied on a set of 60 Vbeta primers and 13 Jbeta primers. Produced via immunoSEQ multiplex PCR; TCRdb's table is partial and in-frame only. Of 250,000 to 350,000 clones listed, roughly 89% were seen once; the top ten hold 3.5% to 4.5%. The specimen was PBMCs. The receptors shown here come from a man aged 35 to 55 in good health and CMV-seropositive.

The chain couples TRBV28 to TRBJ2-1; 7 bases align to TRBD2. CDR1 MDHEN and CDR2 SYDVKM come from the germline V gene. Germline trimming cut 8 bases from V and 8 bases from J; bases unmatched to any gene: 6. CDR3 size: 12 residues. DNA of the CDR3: TGTGCCAGCGGGGGAGGGGTCTATGAGCAGTTCTTC. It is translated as CASGGGVYEQFF.

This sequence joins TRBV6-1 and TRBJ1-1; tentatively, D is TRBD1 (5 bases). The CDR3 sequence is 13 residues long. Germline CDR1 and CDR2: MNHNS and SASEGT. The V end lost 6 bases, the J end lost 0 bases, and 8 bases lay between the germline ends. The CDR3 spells CASRQTVNTEAFF. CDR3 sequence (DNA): TGTGCCAGCAGGCAGACAGTGAACACTGAAGCTTTCTTT.

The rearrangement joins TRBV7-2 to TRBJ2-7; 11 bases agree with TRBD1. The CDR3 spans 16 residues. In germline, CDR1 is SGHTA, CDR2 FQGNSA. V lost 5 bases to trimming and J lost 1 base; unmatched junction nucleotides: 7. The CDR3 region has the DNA TGTGCCAGCAGCCGCCACCGGGACAGGGGGTCCTACGAGCAGTACTTC. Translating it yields CASSRHRDRGSYEQYF.

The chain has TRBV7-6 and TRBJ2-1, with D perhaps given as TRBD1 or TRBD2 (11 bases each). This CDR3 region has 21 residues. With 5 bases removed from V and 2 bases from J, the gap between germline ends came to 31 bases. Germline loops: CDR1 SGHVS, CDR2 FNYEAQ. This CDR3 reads CASSLTRDRGYSGRAYNEQFF. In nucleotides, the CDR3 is TGTGCCAGCAGCCTCACCCGGGACAGGGGGTATAGCGGGAGGGCCTACAATGAGCAGTTCTTC.

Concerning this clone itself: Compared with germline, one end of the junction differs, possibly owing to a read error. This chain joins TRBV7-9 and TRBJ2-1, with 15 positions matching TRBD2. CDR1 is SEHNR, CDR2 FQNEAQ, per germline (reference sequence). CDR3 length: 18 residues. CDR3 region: CSSSSGTSGRPPYNEQFF. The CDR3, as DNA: TGTTCCAGCAGCTCCGGGACTAGCGGGAGGCCTCCCTACAATGAGCAGTTCTTC.

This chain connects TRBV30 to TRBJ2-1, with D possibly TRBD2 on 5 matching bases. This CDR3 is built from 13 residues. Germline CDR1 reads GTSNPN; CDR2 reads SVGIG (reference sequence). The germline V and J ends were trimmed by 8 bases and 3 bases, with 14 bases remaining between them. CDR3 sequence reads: CAVRAGNYNEQFF. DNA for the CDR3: TGTGCCGTAAGGGCGGGCAACTACAATGAGCAGTTCTTC.

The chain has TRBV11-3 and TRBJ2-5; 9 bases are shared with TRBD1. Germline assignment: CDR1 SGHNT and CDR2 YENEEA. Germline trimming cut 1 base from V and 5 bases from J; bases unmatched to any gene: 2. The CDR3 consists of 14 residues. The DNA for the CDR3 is TGTGCCAGCAGCTTAGGGGACAGGGTTGAGACCCAGTACTTC. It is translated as CASSLGDRVETQYF.

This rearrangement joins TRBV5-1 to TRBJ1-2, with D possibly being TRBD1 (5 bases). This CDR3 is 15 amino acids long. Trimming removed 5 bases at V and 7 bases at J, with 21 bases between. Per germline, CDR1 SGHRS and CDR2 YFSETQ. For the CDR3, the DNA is TGCGCCAGCAGGAAGAGACAGAGCCCGGATGCTGGCTACACCTTC. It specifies CASRKRQSPDAGYTF. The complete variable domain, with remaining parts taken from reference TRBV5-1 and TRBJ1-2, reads KAGVTQTPRYLIKTRGQQVTLSCSPISGHRSVSWYQQTPGQGLQFLFEYFSETQRNKGNFPGRFSGRQFSNSRSEMNVSTLELGDSALYLCASRKRQSPDAGYTFGSGTRLTVV.

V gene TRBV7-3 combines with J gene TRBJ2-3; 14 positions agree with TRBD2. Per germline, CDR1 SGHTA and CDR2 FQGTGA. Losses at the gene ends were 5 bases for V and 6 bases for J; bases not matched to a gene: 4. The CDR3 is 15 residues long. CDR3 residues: CASSQRLAGGDTQYF. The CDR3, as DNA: TGTGCCAGCAGCCAAAGACTAGCGGGAGGGGATACGCAGTATTTT.

CDR3: CASSSGYGNYGYTF. In DNA, the CDR3 is TGTGCCAGCAGCTCAGGGTATGGAAACTATGGCTACACCTTC. This chain connects TRBV5-6 to TRBJ1-2, with D perhaps matching TRBD1 (5 bases). The germline CDR1 and CDR2 sequences are SGHDT and YYEEEE. V shed 3 bases and J shed 2 bases, with 11 bases lying between them. The CDR3 loop spans 14 amino acids.

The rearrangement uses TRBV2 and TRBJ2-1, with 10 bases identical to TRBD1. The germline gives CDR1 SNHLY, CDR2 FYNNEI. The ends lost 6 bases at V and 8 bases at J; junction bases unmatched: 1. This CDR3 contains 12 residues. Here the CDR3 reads CASRTGGDEQFF. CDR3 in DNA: TGTGCCAGCAGGACAGGGGGCGATGAGCAGTTCTTC.

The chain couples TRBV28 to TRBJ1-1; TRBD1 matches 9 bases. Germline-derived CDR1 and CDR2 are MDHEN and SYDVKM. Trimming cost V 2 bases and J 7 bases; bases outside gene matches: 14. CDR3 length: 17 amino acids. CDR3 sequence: CASSLSPGTGNGDEAFF. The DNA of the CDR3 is TGTGCCAGCAGTTTAAGTCCCGGGACAGGGAATGGGGATGAAGCTTTCTTT.

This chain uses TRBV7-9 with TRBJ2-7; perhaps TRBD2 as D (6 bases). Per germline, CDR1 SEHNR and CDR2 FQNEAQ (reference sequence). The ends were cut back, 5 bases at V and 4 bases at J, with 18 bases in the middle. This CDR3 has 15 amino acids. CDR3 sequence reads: CASSHGPEGLYEQYF. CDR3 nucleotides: TGTGCCAGCAGCCACGGTCCGGAGGGCCTGTACGAGCAGTACTTC.

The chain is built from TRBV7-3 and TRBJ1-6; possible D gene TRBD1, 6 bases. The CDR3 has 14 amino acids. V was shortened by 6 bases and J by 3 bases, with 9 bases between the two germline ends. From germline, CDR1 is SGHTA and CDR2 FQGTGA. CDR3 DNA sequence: TGTGCCAGCAGACCGGGACACTATAATTCACCCCTCCACTTT. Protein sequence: CASRPGHYNSPLHF.

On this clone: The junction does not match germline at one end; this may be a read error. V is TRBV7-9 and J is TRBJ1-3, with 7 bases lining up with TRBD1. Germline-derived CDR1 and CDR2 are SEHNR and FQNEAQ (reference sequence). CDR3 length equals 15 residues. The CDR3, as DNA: TGTTCCAGCAGCTTAACAGGGGTAACTGGAAACACCATATATTTT. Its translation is CSSSLTGVTGNTIYF. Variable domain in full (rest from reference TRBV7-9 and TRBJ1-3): DTGVSQNPRHKITKRGQNVTFRCDPISEHNRLYWYRQTLGQGPEFLTYFQNEAQLEKSRLLSDRFSAERPKGSFSTLEIQRTEQGDSAMYLCSSSLTGVTGNTIYFGEGSWLTVV.

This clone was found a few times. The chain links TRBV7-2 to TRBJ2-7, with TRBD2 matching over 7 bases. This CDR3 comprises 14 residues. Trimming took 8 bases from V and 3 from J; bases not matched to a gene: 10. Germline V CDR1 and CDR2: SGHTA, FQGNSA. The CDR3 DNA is TGTGCCAGCGCCCTAGAGGGAGGGGACTACGAGCAGTACTTC. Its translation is CASALEGGDYEQYF.

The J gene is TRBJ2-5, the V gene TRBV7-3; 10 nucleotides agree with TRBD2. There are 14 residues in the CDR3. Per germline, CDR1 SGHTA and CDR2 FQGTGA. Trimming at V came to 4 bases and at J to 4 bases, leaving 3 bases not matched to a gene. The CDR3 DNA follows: TGTGCCAGCAGCTCTAGCGGGAGTCGAGAGACCCAGTACTTC. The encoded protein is CASSSSGSRETQYF. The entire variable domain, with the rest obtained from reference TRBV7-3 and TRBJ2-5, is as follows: GAGVSQTPSNKVTEKGKYVELRCDPISGHTALYWYRQSLGQGPEFLIYFQGTGAADDSGLPNDRFFAVRPEGSVSTLKIQRTERGDSAVYLCASSSSGSRETQYFGPGTRLLVL.

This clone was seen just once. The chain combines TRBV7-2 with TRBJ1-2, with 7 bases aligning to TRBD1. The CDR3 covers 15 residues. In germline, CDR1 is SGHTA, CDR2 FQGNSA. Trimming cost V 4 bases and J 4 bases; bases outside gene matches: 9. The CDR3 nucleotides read TGTGCCAGCAGCTCGAACAGGGGTCGCGGCTATGGCTACACCTTC. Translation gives CASSSNRGRGYGYTF.

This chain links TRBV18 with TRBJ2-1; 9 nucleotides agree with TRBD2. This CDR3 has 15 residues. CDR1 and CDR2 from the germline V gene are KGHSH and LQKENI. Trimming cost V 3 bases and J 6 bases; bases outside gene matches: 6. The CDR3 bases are TGTGCCAGCTCACCCGGAGCGGGAGGAAGCAATGAGCAGTTCTTC. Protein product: CASSPGAGGSNEQFF.